One sample yielded the 20 T cell receptor beta chains listed below, sequenced in a study of cytomegalovirus exposure and HLA in healthy donors. PCR used 60 Vbeta primers and 13 Jbeta primers. Using immunoSEQ multiplex PCR, the repertoire was profiled, and TCRdb retains in-frame clones only, with some absent. The sample gives over 130,000 clones, over 75% of which show up once; more than 2.5% is in the top ten. The sample consisted of PBMCs. The receptors were gathered from a male donor in good health and CMV-seronegative.

The chain uses TRBV29-1 and TRBJ2-7; weak D call: TRBD1 (7 bases). This CDR3 spans 14 amino acids. Germline-derived CDR1 and CDR2 are SQVTM and ANQGSEA. V lost 5 bases, J lost 4 bases, and 18 bases lay in between. The CDR3 coding sequence is TGCAGCGTTCAGGGGGAGGACCATTTTTACGAGCAGTACTTC. This codes for CSVQGEDHFYEQYF.

The chain has TRBV19 and TRBJ2-1; D may be TRBD2 (6 bases). CDR1 is LNHDA, CDR2 SQIVND, per germline (reference sequence). CDR3 length equals 15 residues. V dropped 4 bases and J dropped 2 bases, with 12 bases sitting between them. DNA for the CDR3: TGTGCCAGTAGTACCGGGAGCCACCCCTACAATGAGCAGTTCTTC. Translation: CASSTGSHPYNEQFF.

The genes are TRBV7-8 and TRBJ2-1; D unresolved. This CDR3 has 11 residues. V was shortened by 2 bases and J by 9 bases, with 5 bases between the two germline ends. Germline assignment: CDR1 SGHVS and CDR2 FQNEAQ. CDR3 coding DNA: TGTGCCAGCAGCTTAAGCGTTGAGCAGTTCTTC. Translated, it gives CASSLSVEQFF.

The V call is TRBV27, the J call TRBJ2-5; TRBD1 matches 8 bases. Germline V gives CDR1 MNHEY, CDR2 SMNVEV (reference sequence). The CDR3 is made up of 15 amino acids. The junction had 9 bases not matched to a gene; V was cut back by 3 bases and J by 6 bases. CDR3 nucleotides: TGTGCCAGCAGTTTCACCACTACAGGGGGACAGACCCAGTACTTC. Translation gives CASSFTTTGGQTQYF.

The V gene is TRBV6-1, the J gene TRBJ2-7; D is possibly TRBD1 (5 bases). The CDR3 has 12 amino acids. Germline V gene lookup returns CDR1 MNHNS and CDR2 SASEGT. V lost 5 bases and J lost 7, with 12 bases in between. The CDR3 bases are TGTGCCAGCAGTAAGACAGAAATGGAGCAGTACTTC. Its translation is CASSKTEMEQYF.

This clone turned up a few times. The rearrangement joins TRBV7-9 to TRBJ2-1; D is uncertain. The V end lost 5 bases, the J end lost 4 bases, and 6 bases lay between the germline ends. The CDR3 runs to 12 residues. The germline V gene has CDR1 SEHNR and CDR2 FQNEAQ (reference sequence). CDR3 amino acids: CASSPGYNEQFF. The CDR3 nucleotides are TGTGCCAGCAGCCCGGGTTACAATGAGCAGTTCTTC.

The chain combines TRBV5-6 with TRBJ2-1; D perhaps matches TRBD1 (5 bases). The V gene lost 0 bases and the J gene lost 7 bases, with 8 bases spanning the gap. This CDR3 contains 13 residues. Per germline, CDR1 SGHDT and CDR2 YYEEEE. As DNA, the CDR3 is TGTGCCAGCAGCTTGGGGGGCCCAAATGAGCAGTTCTTC. This translates into CASSLGGPNEQFF.

The table lists this clone with a few counts. The J gene is TRBJ2-5, the V gene TRBV18; 9 nucleotides line up with TRBD1. Germline V CDR1 and CDR2: KGHSH, LQKENI. The CDR3 extends over 15 amino acids. V shed 2 bases and J 5 bases; nucleotides not matched to a gene: 6. The CDR3 DNA is TGTGCCAGCTCACCAAGGACAGGGGATTTGGAGACCCAGTACTTC. It is translated as CASSPRTGDLETQYF.

This rearrangement joins TRBV5-1 to TRBJ1-1, with a weak D call TRBD1 (6 bases). Between the trimmed V and J ends, which lost 0 bases and 9 bases, there was a span of 12 bases. The CDR3 sequence is 13 residues long. The germline gives CDR1 SGHRS, CDR2 YFSETQ. CDR3 coding DNA: TGCGCCAGCAGCTTGGATTCCGGGACAAAAGCTTTCTTT. As protein: CASSLDSGTKAFF. The full variable domain, completed using reference TRBV5-1 and TRBJ1-1, is KAGVTQTPRYLIKTRGQQVTLSCSPISGHRSVSWYQQTPGQGLQFLFEYFSETQRNKGNFPGRFSGRQFSNSRSEMNVSTLELGDSALYLCASSLDSGTKAFFGQGTRLTVV.

The chain uses TRBV4-3 and TRBJ2-2; tentative D call: TRBD2 (5 bases). Germline lookup yields CDR1 LGHNA and CDR2 YSLEER. The V end lost 0 bases, the J end lost 5 bases, and 7 bases lay between the germline ends. The CDR3 has 14 amino acids. Here the CDR3 reads CASSQDPGTGELFF. CDR3 bases: TGCGCCAGCAGCCAAGATCCGGGGACCGGGGAGCTGTTTTTT.

CDR3 region: CASSATKGGNNEQFF. The CDR3 nucleotides are TGTGCCAGCAGCGCTACCAAGGGAGGGAACAATGAGCAGTTCTTC. J is TRBJ2-1 and V is TRBV7-2, with 7 bases identical to TRBD2. CDR3 length equals 15 residues. With V trimmed by 5 bases and J by 5 bases, 9 bases remained unmatched. Germline V gene sequence: CDR1 SGHTA, CDR2 FQGNSA. Full variable domain (missing parts from reference TRBV7-2 and TRBJ2-1): GAGVSQSPSNKVTEKGKDVELRCDPISGHTALYWYRQSLGQGLEFLIYFQGNSAPDKSGLPSDRFSAERTGGSVSTLTIQRTQQEDSAVYLCASSATKGGNNEQFFGPGTRLTVL.

V and J are TRBV27 and TRBJ2-1, with D possibly matching TRBD1 (5 bases). From germline, CDR1 is MNHEY and CDR2 SMNVEV (reference sequence). The CDR3 runs to 16 residues. V was clipped by 5 bases and J by 2 bases, with 16 bases between them. This CDR3 is CASSPPTGLTYNEQFF. CDR3 sequence (DNA): TGTGCCAGCAGTCCCCCCACAGGTTTGACCTACAATGAGCAGTTCTTC.

Points on this clone: The junction departs from the called germline gene at one end, perhaps through a read error. This chain joins TRBV7-9 and TRBJ2-7; tentatively, D is TRBD2 (7 bases). Per the germline V gene, CDR1 is SEHNR and CDR2 is FQNEAQ (reference sequence). The CDR3 runs 15 residues. CDR3 DNA sequence: TGTTCCAGCAGCTTAGGGGGGGATCTCACCTACGAGCAGTACTTC. Translation gives CSSSLGGDLTYEQYF.

This chain connects TRBV11-2 to TRBJ2-1; D is uncertain. V lost 5 bases to trimming and J lost 7 bases, with 9 bases between them. The CDR3 extends over 12 amino acids. Looked up from germline, CDR1 is SGHAT and CDR2 is FQNNGV. The CDR3 here is CASSPHSNEQFF. CDR3 in DNA: TGTGCCAGCAGCCCACACAGTAATGAGCAGTTCTTC.

CDR3 DNA sequence: TGTGCCAGCAGCTTAATGGACAGGGCGAGTAGGGCTTTCTTT. This gives the protein CASSLMDRASRAFF. The rearrangement joins TRBV7-9 to TRBJ1-1; 8 positions agree with TRBD1. Germline trimming cut 2 bases from V and 11 bases from J; bases unmatched to any gene: 10. Germline CDR1 reads SEHNR; CDR2 reads FQNEAQ (reference sequence). The length of the CDR3 is 14 residues.

J is TRBJ2-3 and V is TRBV4-1; D is undetermined. Germline loops: CDR1 MGHRA, CDR2 YSYEKL. The CDR3 runs to 15 residues. Trimming removed 4 bases from V and 1 base from J, with 12 bases in between. CDR3: CASSPSGVGTDTQYF. The CDR3 nucleotides read TGCGCCAGCAGCCCTTCTGGAGTGGGCACAGATACGCAGTATTTT.

The rearrangement uses TRBV2 and TRBJ1-5; D gene ambiguous. Germline V gene lookup returns CDR1 SNHLY and CDR2 FYNNEI. The CDR3 totals 14 residues. The ends were cut back, 8 bases at V and 0 bases at J, with 11 bases in the middle. The CDR3 is CASDQEYSNQPQHF. The CDR3 region has the DNA TGTGCCAGCGACCAGGAATATAGCAATCAGCCCCAGCATTTT.

V usage is TRBV27 and J usage is TRBJ1-4; D is perhaps TRBD1 (5 bases). V was clipped by 0 bases and J by 7 bases, with 12 bases between them. The CDR3 length is 15 residues. The V gene's germline CDR1 is MNHEY and CDR2 SMNVEV (reference sequence). The CDR3 DNA follows: TGTGCCAGCAGTTTATCATCGGGGGTGGGTGAAAAACTGTTTTTT. It specifies CASSLSSGVGEKLFF.

This clone was observed a handful of times. The rearrangement joins TRBV18 to TRBJ2-5, with TRBD2 identical over 12 bases. The CDR3 extends over 17 amino acids. In germline, CDR1 is KGHSH, CDR2 LQKENI. Trimming took 5 bases from V and 4 from J; bases not matched to a gene: 11. The CDR3 DNA follows: TGTGCCAGCTCAGCGACTAGCGGGAGCGGCGGGGGAGAGACCCAGTACTTC. Translation: CASSATSGSGGGETQYF.

Concerning this clone: Other DNA variants within this sample encode the same CDR3. The gene calls are TRBV7-2 and TRBJ1-5, with TRBD1 as a possible D gene (5 bases). V gave up 3 bases and J gave up 7 bases, with 7 bases separating them. The CDR3 has 12 amino acids. Germline V lookup: CDR1 SGHTA, CDR2 FQGNSA. The CDR3 spells CASSLGGQPQHF. The CDR3 DNA reads as TGTGCCAGCAGCTTGGGGGGACAGCCCCAGCATTTT. Full variable domain (remainder filled in from reference TRBV7-2 and TRBJ1-5): GAGVSQSPSNKVTEKGKDVELRCDPISGHTALYWYRQSLGQGLEFLIYFQGNSAPDKSGLPSDRFSAERTGGSVSTLTIQRTQQEDSAVYLCASSLGGQPQHFGDGTRLSIL.